This T cell receptor beta chain was retrieved from a study of response to subunit inactivated influenza vaccine. Whole-study results and caveats: The authors offered the suggestion that each seasonal influenza vaccination recruits few new T cells.

MiXCR, run by TCRdb on the RT-PCR reads, gives a single entry per CDR3 protein. The repertoire holds 530,000 or so distinct CDR3 sequences, with approximately 15% as singletons. Of note for this clonotype: Antigen unknown.

The CDR3 runs to 11 residues. The germline CDR1 and CDR2 sequences are GTSNPN and SVGIG (reference sequence). V lost 2 bases, J lost 14 bases, and 14 bases lay in between. The gene calls are TRBV30 and TRBJ2-3, with D perhaps being TRBD1 or TRBD2 (5 bases each). This TCR derives from a man in his forties or fifties who received an inactivated influenza vaccine. The starting material was PBMCs from blood, obtained about 13 days after vaccination. For the CDR3, the DNA is TGTGCCTGGAGTCGGCAGCCGGGACGGTATTTT. Translated: CAWSRQPGRYF. The full variable domain, in which reference TRBV30 and TRBJ2-3 provide the parts outside the CDR3, is SQTIHQWPATLVQPVGSPLSLECTVEGTSNPNLYWYRQAAGRGLQLLFYSVGIGQISSEVPQNLSASRPQDRQFILSSKKLLLSDSGFYLCAWSRQPGRYFGPGTRLTVL.